The TCR beta chain described here comes from a study of T cells in Graves' hyperthyroidism and ophthalmopathy. Study overall: Blood was drawn when the patient was first diagnosed and still untreated.

Exclusion of a patient resulted from uncontrolled infection, other autoimmune disease, pregnancy or lactation. Amplification of TCR beta CDR3 regions was performed using RNA transcripts as template. The HTBI set primed first-round TCR CDR3 RT-PCR. MiXCR was run by TCRdb on the multiplex PCR reads, yielding one entry per CDR3 protein. The table includes 600,000 to 850,000 distinct CDR3 sequences, 15% to 20% detected once. CDR3 length equals 15 residues. V gave up 5 bases and J gave up 2 bases, with 13 bases separating them. Germline loops: CDR1 SGHTA, CDR2 FQGNSA. This receptor was taken from a woman aged 50 to 60 with Graves' hyperthyroidism that later progressed to Graves' ophthalmopathy. Input material: blood. The chain recombines TRBV7-2 with TRBJ2-1; a possible D gene is TRBD2 (5 bases). CDR3: CASSPWTQTYNEQFF. CDR3 nucleotide sequence: TGTGCCAGCAGCCCCTGGACTCAAACCTACAATGAGCAGTTCTTC.